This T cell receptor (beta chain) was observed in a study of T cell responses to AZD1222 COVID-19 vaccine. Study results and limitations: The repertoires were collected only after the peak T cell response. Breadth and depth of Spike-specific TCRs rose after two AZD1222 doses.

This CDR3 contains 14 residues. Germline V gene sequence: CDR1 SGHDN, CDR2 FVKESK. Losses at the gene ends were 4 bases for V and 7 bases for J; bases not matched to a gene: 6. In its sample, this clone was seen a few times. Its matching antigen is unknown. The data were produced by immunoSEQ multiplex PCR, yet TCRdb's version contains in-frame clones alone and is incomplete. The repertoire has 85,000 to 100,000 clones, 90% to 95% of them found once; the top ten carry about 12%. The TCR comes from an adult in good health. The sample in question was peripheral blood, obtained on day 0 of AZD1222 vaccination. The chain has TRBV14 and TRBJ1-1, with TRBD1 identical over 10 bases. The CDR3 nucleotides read TGTGCCAGCAGCCCGATGACAGGGGGCTTTGAAGCTTTCTTT. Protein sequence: CASSPMTGGFEAFF.